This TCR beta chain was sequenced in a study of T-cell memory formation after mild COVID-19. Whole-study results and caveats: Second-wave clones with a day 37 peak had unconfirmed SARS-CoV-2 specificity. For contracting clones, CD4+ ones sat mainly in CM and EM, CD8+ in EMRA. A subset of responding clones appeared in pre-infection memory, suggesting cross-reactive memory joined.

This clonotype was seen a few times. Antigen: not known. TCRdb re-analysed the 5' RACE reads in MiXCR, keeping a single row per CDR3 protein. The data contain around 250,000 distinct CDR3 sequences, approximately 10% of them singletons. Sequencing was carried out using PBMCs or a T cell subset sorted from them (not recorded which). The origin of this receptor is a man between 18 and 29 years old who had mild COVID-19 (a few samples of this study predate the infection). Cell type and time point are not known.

The CDR3 DNA reads TGTGCCAGCAGCTTGGGGGGGGGGCCCGATACGCAGTATTTT. The encoded protein is CASSLGGGPDTQYF. This sequence joins TRBV7-6 and TRBJ2-3; D possibly corresponds to TRBD2 (7 bases). V was shortened by 3 bases and J by 6 bases, with 13 bases between the two germline ends. CDR3 length: 14 residues. Germline V gene lookup returns CDR1 SGHVS and CDR2 FNYEAQ.